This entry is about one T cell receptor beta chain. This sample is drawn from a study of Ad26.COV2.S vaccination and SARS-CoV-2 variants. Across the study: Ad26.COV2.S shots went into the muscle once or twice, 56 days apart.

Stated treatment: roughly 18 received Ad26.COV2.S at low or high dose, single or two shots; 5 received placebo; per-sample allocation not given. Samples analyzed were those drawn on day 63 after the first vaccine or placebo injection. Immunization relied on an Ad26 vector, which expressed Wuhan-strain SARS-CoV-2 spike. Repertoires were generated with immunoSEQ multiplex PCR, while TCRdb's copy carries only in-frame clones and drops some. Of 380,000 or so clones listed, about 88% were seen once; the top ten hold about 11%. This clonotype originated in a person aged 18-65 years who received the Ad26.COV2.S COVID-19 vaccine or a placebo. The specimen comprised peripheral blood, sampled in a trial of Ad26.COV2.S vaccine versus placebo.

CDR3 DNA sequence: TGTGCCAGCAGCCAAGAAGGGTATAGCAGCTACGAGCAGTACTTC. As protein: CASSQEGYSSYEQYF. The rearrangement uses TRBV3-1 (or the pseudogene TRBV3-2) and TRBJ2-7; D unresolved. This CDR3 region has 15 residues. The germline gives CDR1 LGHDT, CDR2 YNNKEL (reference sequence). With 0 bases removed from V and 3 bases from J, the gap between germline ends came to 12 bases.